This passage covers 27 T cell receptor beta chains from one sample sequenced in a study of T cell clonotyping in hematopoietic cell transplantation. Profiled with immunoSEQ multiplex PCR; TCRdb holds only in-frame clones, not every one. This sample has roughly 46,000 clones, with around 80% found just once. Time point denoted: recipient sample about 28 days before transplant, after cytoreduction. Material: peripheral blood mononuclear cells, obtained before stem cell transplant. Receptors were obtained from a man in his 60s with myelodysplastic syndrome. Some clones in this sample may be carry-over from other donors' samples.

The V and J genes are TRBV7-9 and TRBJ1-6; D unresolved. Per germline, CDR1 SEHNR and CDR2 FQNEAQ (reference sequence). V was clipped by 4 bases and J by 5 bases, with 12 bases between them. The CDR3 has 15 residues. The CDR3 spells CASSSSDLNNSPLHF. CDR3 DNA: TGTGCCAGCAGCTCTTCGGACCTTAATAATTCACCCCTCCACTTT.

This clone was picked up one time. This sequence joins TRBV19 and TRBJ2-7; 7 bases match TRBD2. Germline loops: CDR1 LNHDA, CDR2 SQIVND (reference sequence). J lost 0 bases, V lost 7 bases, and 15 bases had no gene match. The CDR3 is made up of 17 amino acids. The CDR3 region has the DNA TGTGCCAGTACCCCACGGGGCCAGCGGGGCATCTCCTACGAGCAGTACTTC. Protein sequence: CASTPRGQRGISYEQYF.

This clone was recorded once. The J gene is TRBJ2-1, the V gene TRBV10-3, with D perhaps matching TRBD2 (6 bases). This CDR3 spans 13 amino acids. CDR1 ENHRY and CDR2 SYGVKD come from the germline V gene. V was clipped by 3 bases and J by 9 bases, with 12 bases between them. This CDR3 reads CAISDVMGGEQFF. CDR3 bases: TGTGCCATCAGTGATGTTATGGGGGGTGAGCAGTTCTTC.

The rearrangement links TRBV29-1 to TRBJ1-2; TRBD1 might be the D (6 bases). Germline V lookup: CDR1 SQVTM, CDR2 ANQGSEA. Trimming removed 7 bases from V and 7 bases from J, with 13 bases in between. The CDR3 has 11 residues. The CDR3 nucleotides are TGCAGCGCCTTTACAGGGTTTGGCTACACCTTC. This codes for CSAFTGFGYTF.

The genes are TRBV11-2 and TRBJ1-6, with 9 bases lining up with TRBD1. CDR1 is SGHAT, CDR2 FQNNGV, per germline. The CDR3 is 17 residues long. After removal of 5 bases from V and 8 bases from J, the junction contained 13 bases not matched to a gene. CDR3: CASSASRGQGRDSPLHF. CDR3 bases: TGTGCCAGCAGCGCTAGTAGGGGACAGGGTAGGGATTCACCCCTCCACTTT.

This clone was counted a single time. This chain joins TRBV27 and TRBJ1-1; TRBD1 matches at 8 bases. The length of the CDR3 is 14 residues. Germline V gene lookup returns CDR1 MNHEY and CDR2 SMNVEV (reference sequence). V lost 2 bases, J lost 5 bases, and 4 bases stayed unmatched. CDR3: CASSLDRGRTEAFF. Written as DNA, the CDR3 is TGTGCCAGCAGTTTAGACAGGGGACGAACTGAAGCTTTCTTT.

This chain links TRBV10-3 with TRBJ1-6; 9 bases fit TRBD1. This CDR3 region has 15 residues. The junction had 4 bases not matched to a gene; V was cut back by 0 bases and J by 10 bases. Germline V CDR1 and CDR2: ENHRY, SYGVKD. CDR3 coding DNA: TGTGCCATCAGTGAGTCTGCGACAGGGGGGTCACCCCTCCACTTT. Residues: CAISESATGGSPLHF.

V and J are TRBV5-8 and TRBJ1-6; the D gene is possibly TRBD1 (6 bases). Trimming removed 7 bases at V and 0 bases at J, with 8 bases between. Germline CDR1 SGHTS, CDR2 YDEGEE. This CDR3 spans 14 amino acids. The CDR3 is CASGQSSYNSPLHF. CDR3 nucleotide sequence: TGTGCCAGCGGACAGAGCTCCTATAATTCACCCCTCCACTTT.

The V and J genes are TRBV7-6 and TRBJ2-7, with 9 nucleotides matching TRBD1. This CDR3 is 13 amino acids long. J lost 7 bases, V lost 3 bases, and 4 bases had no gene match. Looked up from germline, CDR1 is SGHVS and CDR2 is FNYEAQ. CDR3 residues: CASSLNRGREQYF. CDR3 in DNA: TGTGCCAGCAGCTTGAACAGGGGGCGGGAGCAGTACTTC.

This chain connects TRBV7-2 to TRBJ1-3; D unresolved. CDR1 is SGHTA and CDR2 is FQGNSA in the germline V gene. The CDR3 is 14 residues long. V lost 3 bases, J lost 0 bases, and 6 bases lay in between. The CDR3 spells CASSFRSSGNTIYF. The CDR3 DNA reads TGTGCCAGCAGCTTTAGGTCCTCTGGAAACACCATATATTTT.

The chain employs TRBV5-1 and TRBJ2-2; D is ambiguous. The V gene's germline CDR1 is SGHRS and CDR2 YFSETQ. V lost 0 bases to trimming and J lost 5 bases, with 5 bases between them. The CDR3 loop spans 13 amino acids. Here the CDR3 DNA reads TGCGCCAGCAGCTTGGTGATGACCGGGGAGCTGTTTTTT. Translating it yields CASSLVMTGELFF.

The count of this clone is one. This rearrangement joins TRBV6-5 to TRBJ2-7; TRBD1 matches at 10 bases. V was clipped by 6 bases and J by 2 bases; unmatched bases: 7. In germline, CDR1 is MNHEY, CDR2 SVGAGI. CDR3 length equals 15 residues. The CDR3 spells CASSSGQGITYEQYF. CDR3 DNA sequence: TGTGCCAGCAGCTCGGGACAGGGGATTACCTACGAGCAGTACTTC.

This sequence joins TRBV2 and TRBJ2-3; no firm D call. CDR3 size: 16 residues. Germline CDR1 and CDR2: SNHLY and FYNNEI. V was trimmed by 6 bases and J by 4 bases, leaving 20 bases between them. This CDR3 reads CASSEREVSTSDTQYF. Written as DNA, the CDR3 is TGTGCCAGCAGCGAACGTGAGGTGTCCACTTCAGATACGCAGTATTTT.

The rearrangement uses TRBV6-6 and TRBJ2-1; D is possibly TRBD1 (6 bases). Deletions cut 7 bases from V and 5 bases from J, with 12 bases between. The germline gives CDR1 MNHNY, CDR2 SVGAGI (reference sequence). The CDR3 contains 13 residues. For the CDR3, the DNA is TGTGCCAGCATTGCTGACAGGAACAATGAGCAGTTCTTC. Translating it yields CASIADRNNEQFF.

The J gene is TRBJ2-5, the V gene TRBV9; D is ambiguous. Germline CDR1 is SGDLS and CDR2 is YYNGEE. The V end lost 0 bases, the J end lost 5 bases, and 14 bases lay between the germline ends. CDR3 length: 15 residues. The CDR3 DNA reads TGTGCCAGCAGCGTAGGGTCTGGCCCGGTGGAGACCCAGTACTTC. Amino acids: CASSVGSGPVETQYF.

The J gene is TRBJ2-6, the V gene TRBV5-1; no clear D gene. This CDR3 region has 13 residues. Germline V CDR1 and CDR2: SGHRS, YFSETQ. Trimming shortened V by 1 base and J by 3 bases, and 2 bases separated the two germline ends. The CDR3 nucleotides read TGCGCCAGCAGCTTGTTTGGGGCCAACGTCCTGACTTTC. Protein: CASSLFGANVLTF.

The chain links TRBV19 to TRBJ2-1; 9 nucleotides match TRBD1. The germline CDR1 and CDR2 sequences are LNHDA and SQIVND (reference sequence). The V gene end was trimmed by 5 bases and the J gene end by 7 bases; junction bases not matched to a gene: 12. CDR3 length: 16 amino acids. The CDR3 nucleotides are TGTGCCAGTAGTGGGAACAGGGGGCGTCGAGGAAATGAGCAGTTCTTC. Translated, it gives CASSGNRGRRGNEQFF.

The rearrangement joins TRBV14 to TRBJ1-4; TRBD1 matches 7 bases. This CDR3 is 15 amino acids long. Unmatched junction bases numbered 5, after V lost 4 bases and J lost 3 bases. The germline V gene encodes CDR1 SGHDN and CDR2 FVKESK. CDR3 nucleotide sequence: TGTGCCAGCAGCCGGACAGGATCTTCTAATGAAAAACTGTTTTTT. This sequence encodes CASSRTGSSNEKLFF. The full variable domain, rest sourced from reference TRBV14 and TRBJ1-4, is EAGVTQFPSHSVIEKGQTVTLRCDPISGHDNLYWYRRVMGKEIKFLLHFVKESKQDESGMPNNRFLAERTGGTYSTLKVQPAELEDSGVYFCASSRTGSSNEKLFFGSGTQLSVL.

V usage is TRBV19 and J usage is TRBJ1-1, with D possibly matching TRBD1 (5 bases). CDR1 and CDR2 (germline): LNHDA, SQIVND (reference sequence). The CDR3 covers 12 residues. The V and J ends lost 1 base and 10 bases respectively, with 10 bases between them. The CDR3: CASSIVGRAAFF. In DNA, the CDR3 is TGTGCCAGTAGTATAGTCGGCAGGGCAGCTTTCTTT.

The chain has TRBV20-1 and TRBJ1-2, with D unresolved. CDR3 length equals 11 residues. Germline V lookup: CDR1 DFQATT, CDR2 SNEGSKA (reference sequence). Trimming pared 3 bases from V and 4 bases from J, leaving 6 bases between. The CDR3 spells CSASISYGYTF. The CDR3, as DNA: TGCAGTGCTAGTATCTCCTATGGCTACACCTTC.

This chain joins TRBV19 and TRBJ2-5, with D perhaps matching TRBD2 (5 bases). CDR1 and CDR2 (germline): LNHDA, SQIVND (reference sequence). The CDR3 totals 16 residues. The V gene lost 4 bases and the J gene lost 0 bases, with 15 bases spanning the gap. The CDR3 reads CASSTGPSGYQETQYF. In nucleotides, the CDR3 is TGTGCCAGTAGTACGGGCCCCTCGGGGTACCAAGAGACCCAGTACTTC.

The DNA for the CDR3 is TGTGCCAGCAGCTCAGCCGGGACAGGGAGTGAAAAACTGTTTTTT. It encodes CASSSAGTGSEKLFF. The chain joins TRBV7-6 to TRBJ1-4; 9 positions match TRBD1. Germline CDR1 reads SGHVS; CDR2 reads FNYEAQ. V was pared by 4 bases and J by 7 bases, with 7 bases of the junction left unmatched. CDR3 length: 15 residues.

The CDR3 coding sequence is TGTGCCTGGAGTGGTGGGGACACTCCGGTCACTGAAGCTTTCTTT. Its translation: CAWSGGDTPVTEAFF. This rearrangement joins TRBV30 to TRBJ1-1; D is possibly TRBD1 (6 bases). From germline, CDR1 is GTSNPN and CDR2 SVGIG (reference sequence). The V end lost 1 base, the J end lost 4 bases, and 16 bases lay between the germline ends. This CDR3 comprises 15 residues.

The chain joins TRBV10-3 to TRBJ1-6; no clear D gene. V was trimmed by 0 bases and J by 8 bases, leaving 8 bases between them. The V gene's germline CDR1 is ENHRY and CDR2 SYGVKD. This CDR3 is built from 14 residues. The CDR3 region is CAISESAVDSPLHF. In nucleotides, the CDR3 is TGTGCCATCAGTGAGTCAGCGGTGGATTCACCCCTCCACTTT.

Details on this clone: The same CDR3 arises from other DNA sequences in this sample as well. This chain joins TRBV28 and TRBJ2-2, with 7 bases aligning to TRBD1. This CDR3 is 16 amino acids long. The J segment lost 6 bases and the V segment lost 6 bases, leaving 13 bases of the junction unmatched. Germline assignment: CDR1 MDHEN and CDR2 SYDVKM. CDR3 protein: CASRGTETAWAGELFF. For the CDR3, the DNA is TGTGCCAGCAGAGGGACAGAAACAGCTTGGGCCGGGGAGCTGTTTTTT.

The chain joins TRBV29-1 to TRBJ1-2, with 7 bases identical to TRBD1. CDR1 is SQVTM, CDR2 ANQGSEA, per germline. There are 14 residues in the CDR3. V trimming: 6 bases; J trimming: 2 bases; junction bases outside the gene matches: 9. The CDR3 DNA is TGCAGCGTCCCCCCGGGACAGCCCAACTATGGCTACACCTTC. Its protein is CSVPPGQPNYGYTF.

The CDR3 loop is CAISVSDRGGYTF. CDR3 DNA: TGTGCCATCAGTGTATCGGACAGGGGTGGCTACACCTTC. The chain recombines TRBV10-3 with TRBJ1-2; 9 bases are shared with TRBD1. Germline CDR1 and CDR2: ENHRY and SYGVKD. This CDR3 spans 13 amino acids. With V trimmed by 4 bases and J by 7 bases, 4 bases remained unmatched.